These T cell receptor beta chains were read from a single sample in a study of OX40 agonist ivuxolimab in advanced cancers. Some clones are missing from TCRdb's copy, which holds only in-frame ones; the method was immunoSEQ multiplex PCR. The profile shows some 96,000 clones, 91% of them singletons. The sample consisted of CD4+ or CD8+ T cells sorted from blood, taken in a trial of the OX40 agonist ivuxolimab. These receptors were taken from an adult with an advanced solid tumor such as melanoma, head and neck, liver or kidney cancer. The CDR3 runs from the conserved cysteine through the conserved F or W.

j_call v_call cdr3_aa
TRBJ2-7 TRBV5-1 CASSLIGESYEQYF
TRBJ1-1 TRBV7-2 CASSLEEGRLVNTEAFF
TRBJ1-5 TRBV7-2 CASSRTGGNQPQHF
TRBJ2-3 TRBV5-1 CASMAGGISTDTQYF
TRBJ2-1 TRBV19 CASSRRLAQLRSHEQFF
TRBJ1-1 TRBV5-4 CASRTGTGRTEAFF
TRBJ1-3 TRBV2 CASSGGSGRGSGNTIYF
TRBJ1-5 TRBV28 CATSATGVYNQPQHF
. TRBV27 CASSLSFGPTYEQYF
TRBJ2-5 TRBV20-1 CSSARGGTQYF
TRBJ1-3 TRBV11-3 CASSVLDTFSGNTIYF
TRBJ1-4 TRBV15 CATSGLRPNEKLFF
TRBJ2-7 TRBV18 CASSPLGHTGEQYF
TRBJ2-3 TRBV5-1 CASSLGLADSTDTQYF
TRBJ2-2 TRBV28 CATRVRRQSGELFF
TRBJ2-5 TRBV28 CASSLLATGAKKTQYF
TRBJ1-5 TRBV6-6 CASSRRGGQPQHF
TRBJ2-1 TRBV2 CASKREGDEQFF
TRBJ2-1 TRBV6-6 CASRQQWSSYNEQFF
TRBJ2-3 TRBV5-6 CASSFSGRSTDTQYF
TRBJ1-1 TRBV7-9 CASSLAGGMNTEAFF
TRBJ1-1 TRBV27 CAHWSGSEAFF
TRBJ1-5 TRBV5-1 CASSLEGRNQPQHF
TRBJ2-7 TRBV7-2 CASSFGRGGGRGPILEQYF
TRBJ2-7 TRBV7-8 CASNIGGRAGYEQYF
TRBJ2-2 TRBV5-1 CASSSPGLASGELFF
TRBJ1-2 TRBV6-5 CASSYSNGYGYTF
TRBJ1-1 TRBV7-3 CASSPQGQGDTEAFF
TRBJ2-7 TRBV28 CASSPGTDRTYEQYF
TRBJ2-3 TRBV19 CASTPEFSTDTQYF
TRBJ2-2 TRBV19 CASSIIWLAGNTGELFF
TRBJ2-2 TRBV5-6 CASSLGRRGNTGELFF
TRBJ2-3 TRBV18 CASSPPGRSTDTQYF
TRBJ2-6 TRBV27 CASSLSSPYSGANVLTF
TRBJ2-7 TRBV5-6 CASSRTGGDEQYF
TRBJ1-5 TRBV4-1 CASSQFSSNQPQHF
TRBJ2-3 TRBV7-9 CASSPQWDTQYF
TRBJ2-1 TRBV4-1 CASSIGRGLVNEQFF
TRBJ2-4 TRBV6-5 CASSGSGRAKNIQYF
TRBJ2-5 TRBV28 CASSRGDGIQETQYF
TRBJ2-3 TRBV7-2 CASSPKGVDTQYF
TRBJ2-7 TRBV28 CASSFEDNAVEQYF
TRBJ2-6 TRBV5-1 CASSLARPGANVLTF
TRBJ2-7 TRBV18 CASSPVPLALDYEQYF
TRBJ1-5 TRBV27 CASSPHRGDQPQHF
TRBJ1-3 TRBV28 CASSPRHSGNTIYF
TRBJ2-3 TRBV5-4 CASSLATSSGSTADTQYF
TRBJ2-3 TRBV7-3 CASSFHTGGPGVDTQYF
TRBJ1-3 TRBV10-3 CAISEPWGQGSGNTIYF
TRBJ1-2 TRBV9 CASSRDRGGYTF
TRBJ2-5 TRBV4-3 CASSQVFGSPEETQYF
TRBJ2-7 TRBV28 CASMSPRGGSGRYEQYF
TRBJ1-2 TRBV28 CASSLPDRPSYGYTF
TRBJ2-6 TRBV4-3 CASSQFGLAAGANVLTF
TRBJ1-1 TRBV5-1 CASSLGQSNTEAFF
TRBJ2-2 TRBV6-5 CASKDSNTGELFF
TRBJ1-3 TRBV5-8 CASSNQGTSGNTIYF
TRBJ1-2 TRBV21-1 CASSKVFFRGGTYGYTF